The 28 T cell receptor beta chains listed next were all sequenced from one sample in a study of CD8 T cells in Susac syndrome. Random hexamers served to reverse transcribe about 0.5 to 1 ug RNA. MiXCR, applied by TCRdb to the immunoSEQ multiplex PCR reads, yields one record per CDR3 protein. The data contain approximately 170,000 distinct CDR3 sequences, 90% to 95% of them singletons. Sequenced: CD4+ T cells from PBMCs. These receptors were collected from a human donor in good health.

The chain joins TRBV12-3 or TRBV12-4 to TRBJ1-5; D may be TRBD1 (5 bases). V lost 6 bases to trimming and J lost 0 bases, with 12 bases between them. This CDR3 has 15 residues. The CDR3 DNA is TGTGCCAGCAGAAACCGGGACGGTAGCAATCAGCCCCAGCATTTT. Protein product: CASRNRDGSNQPQHF.

V is TRBV7-9 and J is TRBJ2-7, with 14 positions matching TRBD2. V trimming: 6 bases; J trimming: 6 bases; junction bases outside the gene matches: 19. The germline V gene has CDR1 SEHNR and CDR2 FQNEAQ (reference sequence). The CDR3 consists of 19 residues. The CDR3 DNA reads as TGTGCCAGCAGTTCATATCCCTCCCCCGGGGGACTAGCGGGGGTCGAGCAGTACTTC. This gives the protein CASSSYPSPGGLAGVEQYF.

The V and J genes are TRBV30 and TRBJ1-1; D perhaps matches TRBD1 (6 bases). Germline CDR1 GTSNPN, CDR2 SVGIG (reference sequence). The CDR3 is 15 residues long. Trimming removed 0 bases from V and 8 bases from J, with 19 bases in between. CDR3 nucleotide sequence: TGTGCCTGGAGTGTAGGTCTGGCAGGGGATCGGGAAGCTTTCTTT. Translation: CAWSVGLAGDREAFF.

This rearrangement joins TRBV4-3 to TRBJ1-1, with D possibly matching TRBD1 (5 bases). The CDR3 consists of 13 residues. Germline-derived CDR1 and CDR2 are LGHNA and YSLEER. V shed 1 base and J shed 7 bases, with 10 bases lying between them. CDR3 nucleotides: TGCGCCAGCAGCCAAGCAGGGACCAATGAAGCTTTCTTT. Protein product: CASSQAGTNEAFF.

The chain uses TRBV12-3 or TRBV12-4 and TRBJ1-1; no clear D gene. This CDR3 is built from 14 residues. The V end was cut by 2 bases, the J end by 0 bases, with 7 bases between. The CDR3 DNA is TGTGCCAGCAGTTTACAGACGCTGAACACTGAAGCTTTCTTT. This codes for CASSLQTLNTEAFF.

The chain links TRBV5-1 to TRBJ2-2; D call uncertain. The CDR3 extends over 12 amino acids. V shed 6 bases and J shed 5 bases, with 8 bases lying between them. The germline gives CDR1 SGHRS, CDR2 YFSETQ. The CDR3 here is CASTWGTGELFF. The CDR3 nucleotides read TGCGCCAGCACCTGGGGTACCGGGGAGCTGTTTTTT.

The chain joins TRBV10-1 to TRBJ1-5; weak D call: TRBD1 (5 bases). The V gene's germline CDR1 is WNHNN and CDR2 SYGVQD (reference sequence). Trimming shortened V by 5 bases and J by 2 bases, and 19 bases separated the two germline ends. The CDR3 totals 17 residues. CDR3 in DNA: TGCGCCAGCAGTCCTGGACCCCAGGGATGGGGCAATCAGCCCCAGCATTTT. Amino acids: CASSPGPQGWGNQPQHF.

The gene calls are TRBV3-1 and TRBJ2-7; TRBD1 might be the D (8 bases). The CDR3 consists of 18 residues. V dropped 4 bases and J dropped 6 bases, with 28 bases sitting between them. Germline CDR1 reads LGHDT; CDR2 reads YNNKEL (reference sequence). The CDR3 reads CASSPWTGRAAGASEQYF. The DNA of the CDR3 is TGTGCCAGCAGCCCGTGGACAGGGAGGGCGGCGGGGGCCTCCGAGCAGTACTTC.

V usage is TRBV7-8 and J usage is TRBJ2-7; no clear D. This CDR3 spans 13 amino acids. The germline gives CDR1 SGHVS, CDR2 FQNEAQ. Trimming removed 1 base from V and 6 bases from J, with 10 bases in between. The CDR3 DNA follows: TGTGCCAGCAGCTTAGGAAGGCAAGGCGAGCAGTACTTC. Protein product: CASSLGRQGEQYF.

The J gene is TRBJ1-2, the V gene TRBV25-1; no firm D call. The CDR3 is 13 amino acids. V was shortened by 5 bases and J by 8 bases, with 15 bases between the two germline ends. CDR1 and CDR2 from the germline V gene are MGHDK and SYGVNS. CDR3 region: CASSSLRSKGYTF. The CDR3 DNA sequence: TGTGCCAGCAGTTCCCTCAGGAGCAAAGGCTACACCTTC.

Turning to this clonotype: A read error may account for a junction end that differs from germline. The rearrangement links TRBV28 to TRBJ2-6; D may be TRBD2 (6 bases). Per the germline V gene, CDR1 is MDHEN and CDR2 is SYDVKM. This CDR3 contains 17 residues. The CDR3: CASNGAGRSSRANVLTF. The DNA for the CDR3 is TGTGCCAGTAACGGCGCGGGACGGAGCTCTCGGGCCAACGTCCTGACTTTC.

The chain employs TRBV19 and TRBJ2-2; tentative D call: TRBD1 (6 bases). The CDR3 loop spans 14 amino acids. Per the germline V gene, CDR1 is LNHDA and CDR2 is SQIVND (reference sequence). V was shortened by 4 bases and J by 5 bases, with 11 bases between the two germline ends. CDR3 amino acids: CASSTQGWTGELFF. The DNA of the CDR3 is TGTGCCAGTAGTACACAGGGTTGGACCGGGGAGCTGTTTTTT. Complete variable domain (other parts from reference TRBV19 and TRBJ2-2): DGGITQSPKYLFRKEGQNVTLSCEQNLNHDAMYWYRQDPGQGLRLIYYSQIVNDFQKGDIAEGYSVSREKKESFPLTVTSAQKNPTAFYLCASSTQGWTGELFFGEGSRLTVL.

This rearrangement joins TRBV28 to TRBJ2-1; TRBD2 matches at 12 bases. The germline V gene has CDR1 MDHEN and CDR2 SYDVKM. With V trimmed by 3 bases and J by 2 bases, 17 bases remained unmatched. The CDR3 is made up of 21 amino acids. CDR3 amino acids: CASSFSPGLAGTLHAYNEQFF. The CDR3 coding sequence is TGTGCCAGCAGTTTCTCCCCCGGACTAGCGGGGACCTTGCATGCCTACAATGAGCAGTTCTTC.

The rearrangement links TRBV20-1 to TRBJ1-2; 10 bases are shared with TRBD1. The CDR3 spans 14 residues. Losses at the gene ends were 1 base for V and 7 bases for J; bases not matched to a gene: 6. Germline V gene data show CDR1 as DFQATT and CDR2 as SNEGSKA (reference sequence). The CDR3 here is CSARVDRGVRGYTF. As DNA, the CDR3 is TGCAGTGCTAGAGTGGACAGGGGGGTTCGTGGCTACACCTTC.

This chain links TRBV30 with TRBJ1-4, with 9 bases fitting TRBD1. The CDR3 covers 16 residues. Unmatched junction bases numbered 17, after V lost 8 bases and J lost 7 bases. Germline CDR1 is GTSNPN and CDR2 is SVGIG (reference sequence). CDR3 DNA: TGTGCCGTACAACCGGGACAGGGAACAATGGGTGAAAAACTGTTTTTT. Its translation: CAVQPGQGTMGEKLFF.

This clonotype showed up just once. The chain employs TRBV7-9 and TRBJ1-5, with a tentative D call TRBD1 (6 bases). CDR3 size: 14 residues. The V and J ends lost 5 bases and 4 bases respectively, with 12 bases between them. From germline, CDR1 is SEHNR and CDR2 FQNEAQ (reference sequence). The CDR3 region is CASSPRGRNQPQHF. DNA of the CDR3: TGTGCCAGCAGCCCCAGGGGAAGGAATCAGCCCCAGCATTTT.

The chain combines TRBV12-3 or TRBV12-4 with TRBJ2-2; D is possibly TRBD2 (7 bases). The CDR3 consists of 16 residues. Trimming cost V 6 bases and J 6 bases, with 20 bases left between them. The CDR3 region has the DNA TGTGCCAGCAGATCCGGGACTAAAGGGGGGGCCGGGGAGCTGTTTTTT. The encoded protein is CASRSGTKGGAGELFF.

The chain couples TRBV5-1 to TRBJ2-1, with 11 bases that match TRBD2. V was clipped by 0 bases and J by 7 bases; unmatched bases: 3. The CDR3 is 15 amino acids. Germline V lookup: CDR1 SGHRS, CDR2 YFSETQ. The CDR3 loop reads CASSLGLAGQNEQFF. Written as DNA, the CDR3 is TGCGCCAGCAGCTTGGGACTAGCGGGACAGAATGAGCAGTTCTTC.

This clonotype was counted between two and nine times. The chain combines TRBV18 with TRBJ1-1; D unclear. CDR1 and CDR2 (germline): KGHSH, LQKENI. V shed 6 bases and J shed 0 bases, with 5 bases lying between them. The CDR3 runs to 12 residues. This CDR3 reads CASSNMNTEAFF. CDR3 sequence (DNA): TGTGCCAGCTCGAACATGAACACTGAAGCTTTCTTT. Together with reference TRBV18 and TRBJ1-1, the CDR3 gives the full variable domain: NAGVMQNPRHLVRRRGQEARLRCSPMKGHSHVYWYRQLPEEGLKFMVYLQKENIIDESGMPKERFSAEFPKEGPSILRIQQVVRGDSAAYFCASSNMNTEAFFGQGTRLTVV.

This clonotype has just a few counts. The chain recombines TRBV4-1 with TRBJ1-1; possibly TRBD1 for D (5 bases). Trimming removed 0 bases from V and 4 bases from J, with 12 bases in between. The germline V gene encodes CDR1 MGHRA and CDR2 YSYEKL. This CDR3 contains 15 residues. The CDR3 here is CASSQDWRGGTEAFF. The CDR3 DNA sequence: TGCGCCAGCAGCCAAGATTGGAGGGGCGGCACTGAAGCTTTCTTT.

V usage is TRBV30 and J usage is TRBJ2-7; TRBD1 or TRBD2 may be the D gene (5 bases each). The length of the CDR3 is 16 residues. Germline-derived CDR1 and CDR2 are GTSNPN and SVGIG (reference sequence). Trimming left V 2 bases short and J 0 bases short, with 17 bases between. The CDR3 here is CAWSLEGWGSSYEQYF. In DNA, the CDR3 is TGTGCCTGGAGTTTAGAAGGGTGGGGGAGCTCCTACGAGCAGTACTTC. The whole variable domain, filled in from reference TRBV30 and TRBJ2-7, reads SQTIHQWPATLVQPVGSPLSLECTVEGTSNPNLYWYRQAAGRGLQLLFYSVGIGQISSEVPQNLSASRPQDRQFILSSKKLLLSDSGFYLCAWSLEGWGSSYEQYFGPGTRLTVT.

This clonotype came up once. The J gene is TRBJ2-3, the V gene TRBV5-1, with D perhaps matching TRBD1 (7 bases). Germline V lookup: CDR1 SGHRS, CDR2 YFSETQ. The V end was cut by 6 bases, the J end by 3 bases, with 17 bases between. The CDR3 is 15 residues long. This chain's CDR3 is CASTGRTGQTDTQYF. The CDR3 DNA reads TGCGCCAGCACGGGGAGGACAGGACAAACAGATACGCAGTATTTT. Full variable domain (rest looked up from reference TRBV5-1 and TRBJ2-3): KAGVTQTPRYLIKTRGQQVTLSCSPISGHRSVSWYQQTPGQGLQFLFEYFSETQRNKGNFPGRFSGRQFSNSRSEMNVSTLELGDSALYLCASTGRTGQTDTQYFGPGTRLTVL.

The CDR3 sequence is CASSLASSNNEQFF. CDR3 nucleotides: TGTGCCAGCAGTTTAGCGAGCAGCAACAATGAGCAGTTCTTC. This chain uses TRBV12-3 or TRBV12-4 with TRBJ2-1; the D is unclear. The CDR3 totals 14 residues. Trimming pared 0 bases from V and 5 bases from J, leaving 8 bases between.

This chain joins TRBV18 and TRBJ2-2; 9 positions match TRBD1. Germline CDR1 is KGHSH and CDR2 is LQKENI. The CDR3 has 15 amino acids. J gave up 4 bases and V 4 bases, and 4 bases lay outside the gene matches. The CDR3 spells CASSRDRATTGELFF. The CDR3 coding sequence is TGTGCCAGCTCACGGGACAGGGCTACCACCGGGGAGCTGTTTTTT.

V gene TRBV25-1 combines with J gene TRBJ2-6, with TRBD2 as a possible D gene (6 bases). This CDR3 has 16 residues. The V and J ends lost 6 bases and 1 base respectively, with 13 bases between them. Per germline, CDR1 MGHDK and CDR2 SYGVNS. The CDR3 loop reads CASRKTGGSGANVLTF. CDR3 bases: TGTGCCAGCAGGAAAACAGGAGGGTCTGGGGCCAACGTCCTGACTTTC. Complete variable domain (other parts from reference TRBV25-1 and TRBJ2-6): EADIYQTPRYLVIGTGKKITLECSQTMGHDKMYWYQQDPGMELHLIHYSYGVNSTEKGDLSSESTVSRIRTEHFPLTLESARPSHTSQYLCASRKTGGSGANVLTFGAGSRLTVL.

CDR3 residues: CSARDRNRGGSTEAFF. The DNA for the CDR3 is TGCAGTGCTAGAGATAGGAACAGGGGTGGTAGCACTGAAGCTTTCTTT. The chain has TRBV20-1 and TRBJ1-1; 7 bases align to TRBD1. Germline CDR1 is DFQATT and CDR2 is SNEGSKA (reference sequence). V lost 0 bases and J lost 4; bases outside the gene matches: 11. This CDR3 comprises 16 residues.

This clonotype was found once. The J gene is TRBJ2-7, the V gene TRBV3-1; 10 nucleotides align to TRBD2. V was pared by 1 base and J by 5 bases, with 2 bases of the junction left unmatched. This CDR3 is built from 14 residues. Germline V gene sequence: CDR1 LGHDT, CDR2 YNNKEL (reference sequence). This CDR3 reads CASSQASGGHEQYF. The CDR3 coding sequence is TGTGCCAGCAGCCAAGCTAGCGGGGGCCACGAGCAGTACTTC.

The rearrangement links TRBV5-1 to TRBJ2-2, with TRBD1 matching 10 bases. The CDR3 extends over 18 amino acids. V was pared by 4 bases and J by 0 bases, with 9 bases of the junction left unmatched. Germline CDR1 and CDR2: SGHRS and YFSETQ. The CDR3 spells CASSPPRGQGANTGELFF. CDR3 bases: TGCGCCAGCAGCCCACCCAGAGGACAGGGGGCGAACACCGGGGAGCTGTTTTTT.